The 4 T cell receptor beta chains below all came from one sample that was sequenced in a study of human T cells and chemical hapten exposure. Time point given: healthy volunteer bleed at 6 weeks. Total RNA was extracted from unfractionated whole blood. TCRdb passed the RACE reads through MiXCR, listing each CDR3 protein once. This table has tens of thousands of distinct CDR3 sequences, over 8.5% appearing once. Sequencing was performed on whole blood. All receptors come from a male donor in good health. Some clones in this sample may be carry-over from other donors' samples.

Of note for this clonotype: One junction end disagrees with the germline gene, perhaps due to a read error. This rearrangement joins TRBV5-1 to TRBJ1-6, with 9 bases identical to TRBD1. Germline CDR1 SGHRS, CDR2 YFSETQ. This CDR3 contains 15 residues. The CDR3 nucleotides are TGCGCCAGAAGCTACGGGGGACAGGGTAATTCACCCCTCCACTTT. Protein sequence: CARSYGGQGNSPLHF.

This clonotype was seen a handful of times. The V and J genes are TRBV12-3 or TRBV12-4 and TRBJ2-1; the match to TRBD1 covers 7 bases. The CDR3 is made up of 14 amino acids. The V gene end was trimmed by 4 bases and the J gene end by 5 bases; junction bases not matched to a gene: 5. The chain's CDR3 is CASSSRDSNNEQFF. CDR3 in DNA: TGTGCCAGCAGTTCTAGGGACAGCAACAATGAGCAGTTCTTC.

The chain uses TRBV7-6 and TRBJ1-1; 7 bases fit TRBD1. The CDR3 runs to 15 residues. After removal of 5 bases from V and 0 bases from J, the junction contained 6 bases not matched to a gene. Looked up from germline, CDR1 is SGHVS and CDR2 is FNYEAQ. The CDR3 reads CASSTSTGLNTEAFF. Here the CDR3 DNA reads TGTGCCAGCAGCACCTCGACAGGGCTGAACACTGAAGCTTTCTTT.

This clonotype has more than one count but fewer than ten. The V and J genes are TRBV7-3 and TRBJ1-1; D unresolved. Trimming removed 0 bases at V and 3 bases at J, with 5 bases between. The CDR3 is 13 amino acids. Germline V gene data show CDR1 as SGHTA and CDR2 as FQGTGA. This CDR3 is CASSLTEYTEAFF. Written as DNA, the CDR3 is TGTGCCAGCAGCTTAACTGAGTACACTGAAGCTTTCTTT.